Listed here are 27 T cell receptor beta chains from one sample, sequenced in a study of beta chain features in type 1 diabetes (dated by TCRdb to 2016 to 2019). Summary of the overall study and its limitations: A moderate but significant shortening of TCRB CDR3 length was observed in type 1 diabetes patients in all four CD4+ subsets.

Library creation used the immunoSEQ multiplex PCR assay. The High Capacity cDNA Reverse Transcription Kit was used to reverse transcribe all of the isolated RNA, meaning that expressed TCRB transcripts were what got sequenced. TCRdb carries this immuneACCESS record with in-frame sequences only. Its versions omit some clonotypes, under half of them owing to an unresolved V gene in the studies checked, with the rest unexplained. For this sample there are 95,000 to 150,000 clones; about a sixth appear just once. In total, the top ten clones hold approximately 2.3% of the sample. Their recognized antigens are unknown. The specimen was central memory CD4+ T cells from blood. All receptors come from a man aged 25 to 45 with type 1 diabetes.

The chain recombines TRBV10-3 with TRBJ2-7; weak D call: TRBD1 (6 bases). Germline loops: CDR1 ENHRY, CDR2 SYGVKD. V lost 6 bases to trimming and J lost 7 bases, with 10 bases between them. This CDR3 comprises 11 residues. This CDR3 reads CAISQGREQYF. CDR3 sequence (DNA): TGTGCCATCAGCCAGGGGAGAGAGCAGTACTTC.

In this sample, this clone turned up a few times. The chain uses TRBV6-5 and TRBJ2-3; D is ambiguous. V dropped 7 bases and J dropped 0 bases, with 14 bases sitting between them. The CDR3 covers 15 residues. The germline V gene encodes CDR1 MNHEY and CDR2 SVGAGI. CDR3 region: CASTPRFSSTDTQYF. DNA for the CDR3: TGTGCCAGCACCCCGAGGTTTAGTAGCACAGATACGCAGTATTTT.

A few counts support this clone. CDR3 nucleotides: TGCAGCGTTGGGCTAGGGTTCGATGAGCAGTTCTTC. Translated: CSVGLGFDEQFF. This chain uses TRBV29-1 with TRBJ2-1, with D unclear. The CDR3 is made up of 12 amino acids. Trimming removed 4 bases at V and 8 bases at J, with 12 bases between. Germline V gene sequence: CDR1 SQVTM, CDR2 ANQGSEA.

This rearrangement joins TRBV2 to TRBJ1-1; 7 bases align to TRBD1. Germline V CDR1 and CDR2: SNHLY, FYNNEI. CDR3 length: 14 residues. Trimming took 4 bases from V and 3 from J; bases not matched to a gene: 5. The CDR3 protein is CASSARQGDTEAFF. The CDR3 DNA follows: TGTGCCAGCAGTGCAAGACAGGGCGACACTGAAGCTTTCTTT. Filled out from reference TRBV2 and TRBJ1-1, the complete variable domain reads EPEVTQTPSHQVTQMGQEVILRCVPISNHLYFYWYRQILGQKVEFLVSFYNNEISEKSEIFDDQFSVERPDGSNFTLKIRSTKLEDSAMYFCASSARQGDTEAFFGQGTRLTVV.

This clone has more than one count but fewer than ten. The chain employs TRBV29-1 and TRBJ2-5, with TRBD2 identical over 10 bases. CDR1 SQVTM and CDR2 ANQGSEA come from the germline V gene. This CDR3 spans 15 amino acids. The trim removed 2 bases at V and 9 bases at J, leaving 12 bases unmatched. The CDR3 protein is CSVELVAGGTGAQYF. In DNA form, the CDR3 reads TGCAGCGTTGAACTAGTAGCGGGGGGTACAGGTGCCCAGTACTTC.

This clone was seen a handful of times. CDR3 region: CASSRETGYYEQYF. The CDR3 DNA reads TGTGCCAGCTCTCGTGAGACAGGGTATTACGAGCAGTACTTC. This sequence joins TRBV18 and TRBJ2-7; 7 nucleotides match TRBD1. Germline V gene data show CDR1 as KGHSH and CDR2 as LQKENI. The CDR3 totals 14 residues. Germline trimming cut 6 bases from V and 4 bases from J; bases unmatched to any gene: 9.

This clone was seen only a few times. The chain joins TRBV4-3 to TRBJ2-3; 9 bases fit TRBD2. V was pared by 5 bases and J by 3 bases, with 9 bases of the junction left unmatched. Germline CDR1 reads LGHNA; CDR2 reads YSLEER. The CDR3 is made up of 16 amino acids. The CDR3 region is CASSVGRTSVTDTQYF. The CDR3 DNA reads TGCGCCAGCAGCGTGGGCAGGACTAGCGTAACAGATACGCAGTATTTT.

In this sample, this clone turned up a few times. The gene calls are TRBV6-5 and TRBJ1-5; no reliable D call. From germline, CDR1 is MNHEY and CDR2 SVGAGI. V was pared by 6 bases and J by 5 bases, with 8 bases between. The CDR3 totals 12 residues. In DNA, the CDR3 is TGTGCCAGCAGGGCACCTTATCAGCCCCAGCATTTT. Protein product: CASRAPYQPQHF.

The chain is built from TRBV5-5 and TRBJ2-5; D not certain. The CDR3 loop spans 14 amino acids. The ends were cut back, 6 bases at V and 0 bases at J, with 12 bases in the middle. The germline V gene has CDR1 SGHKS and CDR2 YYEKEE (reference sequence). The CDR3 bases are TGTGCCAGCAATCTGTGGCCGGACCAAGAGACCCAGTACTTC. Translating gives CASNLWPDQETQYF.

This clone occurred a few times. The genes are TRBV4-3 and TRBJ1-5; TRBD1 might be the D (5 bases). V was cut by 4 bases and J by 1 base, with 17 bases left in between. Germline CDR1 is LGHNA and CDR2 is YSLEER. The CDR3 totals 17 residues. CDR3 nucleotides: TGCGCCAGCAGCCGCACTATAGTGCGGGGGAGCAATCAGCCCCAGCATTTT. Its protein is CASSRTIVRGSNQPQHF.

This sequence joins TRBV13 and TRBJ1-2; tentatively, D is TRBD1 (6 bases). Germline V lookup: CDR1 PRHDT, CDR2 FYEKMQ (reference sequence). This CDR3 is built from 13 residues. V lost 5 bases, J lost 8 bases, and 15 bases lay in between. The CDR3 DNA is TGTGCCAGCAGCCTAACAGGGACTCGAGGCTACACCTTC. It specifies CASSLTGTRGYTF.

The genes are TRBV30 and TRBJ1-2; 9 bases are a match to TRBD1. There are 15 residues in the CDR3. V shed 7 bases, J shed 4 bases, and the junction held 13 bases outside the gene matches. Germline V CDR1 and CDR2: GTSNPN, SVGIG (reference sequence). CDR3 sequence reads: CASGLAGQGSYGYTF. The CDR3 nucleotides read TGTGCCTCCGGTTTGGCCGGACAGGGGTCCTATGGCTACACCTTC.

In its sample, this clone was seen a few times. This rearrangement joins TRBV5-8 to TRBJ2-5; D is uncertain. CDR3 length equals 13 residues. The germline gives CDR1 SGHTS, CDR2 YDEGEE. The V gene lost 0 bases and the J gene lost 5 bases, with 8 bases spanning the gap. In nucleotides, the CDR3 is TGTGCCAGCAGCTTGGCCGTTCGGGAGACCCAGTACTTC. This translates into CASSLAVRETQYF. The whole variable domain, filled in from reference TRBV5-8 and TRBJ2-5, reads EAGVTQSPTHLIKTRGQQATLRCSPISGHTSVYWYQQALGLGLQFLLWYDEGEERNRGNFPPRFSGRQFPNYSSELNVNALELEDSALYLCASSLAVRETQYFGPGTRLLVL.

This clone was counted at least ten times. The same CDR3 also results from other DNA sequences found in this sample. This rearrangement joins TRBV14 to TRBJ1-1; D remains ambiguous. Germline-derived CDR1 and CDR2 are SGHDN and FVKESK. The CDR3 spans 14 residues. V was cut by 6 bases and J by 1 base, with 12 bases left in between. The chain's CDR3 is CASSPRAGNTEAFF. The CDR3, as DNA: TGTGCCAGCAGTCCAAGGGCGGGGAACACTGAAGCTTTCTTT.

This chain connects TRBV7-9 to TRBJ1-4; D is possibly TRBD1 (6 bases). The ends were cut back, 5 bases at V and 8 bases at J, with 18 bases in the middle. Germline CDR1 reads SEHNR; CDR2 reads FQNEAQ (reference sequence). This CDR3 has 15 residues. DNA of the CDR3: TGTGCCAGCAGCCCCTGGGTACAGGGTGCGGAAAAACTGTTTTTT. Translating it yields CASSPWVQGAEKLFF.

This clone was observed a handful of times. The CDR3 DNA reads as TGTGCCTGGAGCGCAGGCGCGGTTGGCTACACCTTC. The encoded protein is CAWSAGAVGYTF. This rearrangement joins TRBV30 to TRBJ1-2; D unresolved. This CDR3 is built from 12 residues. The ends were cut back, 3 bases at V and 7 bases at J, with 12 bases in the middle. The germline gives CDR1 GTSNPN, CDR2 SVGIG (reference sequence).

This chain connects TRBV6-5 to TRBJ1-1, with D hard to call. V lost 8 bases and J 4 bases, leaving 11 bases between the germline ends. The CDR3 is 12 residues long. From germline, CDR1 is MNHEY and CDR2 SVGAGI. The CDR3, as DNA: TGTGCCAGCTCTTTTGATGGCACTGAAGCTTTCTTT. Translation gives CASSFDGTEAFF.

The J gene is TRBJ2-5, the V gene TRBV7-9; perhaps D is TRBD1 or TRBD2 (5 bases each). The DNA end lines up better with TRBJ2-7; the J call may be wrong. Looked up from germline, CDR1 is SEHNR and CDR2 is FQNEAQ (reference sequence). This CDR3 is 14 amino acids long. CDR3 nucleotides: TGTGCCAGCAGCCCGGCAGGGAGCTCCTACGAGCAGTACTTC. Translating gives CASSPAGSSYEQYF.

CDR3 sequence: CASSLEGTGGYNEQFF. For the CDR3, the DNA is TGTGCCAGCAGCTTAGAAGGGACAGGGGGTTACAATGAGCAGTTCTTC. The rearrangement links TRBV7-2 to TRBJ2-1; 11 bases line up with TRBD1. V lost 1 base, J lost 4 bases, and 3 bases stayed unmatched. Germline V CDR1 and CDR2: SGHTA, FQGNSA. The CDR3 sequence is 16 residues long.

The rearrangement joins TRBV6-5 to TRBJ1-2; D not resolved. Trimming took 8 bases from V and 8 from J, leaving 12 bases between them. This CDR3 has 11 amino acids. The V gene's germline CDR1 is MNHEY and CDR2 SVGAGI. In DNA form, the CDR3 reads TGTGCCAGCTCGGGAGAGAGGGGCTACACCTTC. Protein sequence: CASSGERGYTF.

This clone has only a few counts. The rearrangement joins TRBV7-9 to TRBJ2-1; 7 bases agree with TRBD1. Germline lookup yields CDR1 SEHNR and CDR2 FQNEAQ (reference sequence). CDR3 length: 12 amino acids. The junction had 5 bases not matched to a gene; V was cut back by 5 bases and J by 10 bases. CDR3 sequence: CASSPTGAEQFF. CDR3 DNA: TGTGCCAGCAGCCCAACAGGGGCCGAGCAGTTCTTC.

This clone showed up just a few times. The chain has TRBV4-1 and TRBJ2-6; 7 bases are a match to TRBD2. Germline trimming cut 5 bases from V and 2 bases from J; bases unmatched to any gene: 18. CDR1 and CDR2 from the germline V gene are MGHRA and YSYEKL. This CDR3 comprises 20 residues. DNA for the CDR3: TGCGCCAGCAGCAACTCTTCGGGGGACTACCCTTGGCCTGGGGCCAACGTCCTGACTTTC. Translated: CASSNSSGDYPWPGANVLTF.

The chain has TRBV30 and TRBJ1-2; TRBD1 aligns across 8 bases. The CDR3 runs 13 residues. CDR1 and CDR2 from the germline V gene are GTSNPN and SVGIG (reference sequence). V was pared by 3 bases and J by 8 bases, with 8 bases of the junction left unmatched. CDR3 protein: CAWRVQGDKGYTF. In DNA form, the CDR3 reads TGTGCCTGGAGGGTACAGGGGGATAAGGGCTACACCTTC.

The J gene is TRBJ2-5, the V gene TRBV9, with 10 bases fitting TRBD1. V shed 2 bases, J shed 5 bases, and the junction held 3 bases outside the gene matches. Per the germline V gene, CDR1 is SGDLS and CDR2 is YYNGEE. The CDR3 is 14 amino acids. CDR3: CASSVGQGTETQYF. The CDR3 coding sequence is TGTGCCAGCAGCGTGGGACAGGGGACGGAGACCCAGTACTTC.

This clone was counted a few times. The CDR3 DNA reads as TGTGCCAGCAGCCCCCGGACAGCTAGCACAGATACGCAGTATTTT. It codes for CASSPRTASTDTQYF. The chain is built from TRBV7-9 and TRBJ2-3; possible D gene TRBD1, 6 bases. V was trimmed by 5 bases and J by 0 bases, leaving 12 bases between them. This CDR3 spans 15 amino acids. Germline lookup yields CDR1 SEHNR and CDR2 FQNEAQ (reference sequence).

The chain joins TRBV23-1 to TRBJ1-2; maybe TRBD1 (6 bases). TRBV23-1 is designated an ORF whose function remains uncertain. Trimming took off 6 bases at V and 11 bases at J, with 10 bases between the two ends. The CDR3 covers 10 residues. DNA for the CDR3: TGCGCCAGCAGAACAGGGTTTTACACCTTC. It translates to CASRTGFYTF.

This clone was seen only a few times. The CDR3 spells CASSAGTGGGYEQYF. CDR3 in DNA: TGTGCCAGCAGTGCCGGGACAGGGGGAGGCTACGAGCAGTACTTC. The chain uses TRBV6-5 and TRBJ2-7, with 11 bases that match TRBD1. J gave up 3 bases and V 5 bases, and 6 bases lay outside the gene matches. Germline V gene sequence: CDR1 MNHEY, CDR2 SVGAGI. The length of the CDR3 is 15 residues.